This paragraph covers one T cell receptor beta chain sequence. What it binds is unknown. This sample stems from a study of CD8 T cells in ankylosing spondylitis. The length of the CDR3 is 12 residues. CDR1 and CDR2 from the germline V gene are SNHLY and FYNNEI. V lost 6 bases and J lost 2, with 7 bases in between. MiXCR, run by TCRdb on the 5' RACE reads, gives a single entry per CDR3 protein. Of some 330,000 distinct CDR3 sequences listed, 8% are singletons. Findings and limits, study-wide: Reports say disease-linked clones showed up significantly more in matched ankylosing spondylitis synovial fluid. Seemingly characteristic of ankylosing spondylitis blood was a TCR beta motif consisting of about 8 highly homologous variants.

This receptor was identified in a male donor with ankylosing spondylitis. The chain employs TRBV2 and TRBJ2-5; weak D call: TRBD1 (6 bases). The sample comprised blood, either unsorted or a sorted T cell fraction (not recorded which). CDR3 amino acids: CASRTGQETQYF. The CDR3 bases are TGTGCCAGCAGGACAGGTCAAGAGACCCAGTACTTC.